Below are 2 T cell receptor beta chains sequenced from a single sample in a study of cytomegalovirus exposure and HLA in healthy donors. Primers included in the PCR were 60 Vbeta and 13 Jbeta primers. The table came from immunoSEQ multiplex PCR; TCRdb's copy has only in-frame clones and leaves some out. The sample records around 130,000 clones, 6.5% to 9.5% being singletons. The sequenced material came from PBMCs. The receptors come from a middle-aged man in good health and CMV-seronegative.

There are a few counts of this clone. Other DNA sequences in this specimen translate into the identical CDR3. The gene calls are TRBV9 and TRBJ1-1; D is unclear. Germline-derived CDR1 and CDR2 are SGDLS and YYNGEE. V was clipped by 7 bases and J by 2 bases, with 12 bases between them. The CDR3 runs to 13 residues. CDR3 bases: TGTGCCAGCGCGGCCACACAAAACACTGAAGCTTTCTTT. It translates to CASAATQNTEAFF.

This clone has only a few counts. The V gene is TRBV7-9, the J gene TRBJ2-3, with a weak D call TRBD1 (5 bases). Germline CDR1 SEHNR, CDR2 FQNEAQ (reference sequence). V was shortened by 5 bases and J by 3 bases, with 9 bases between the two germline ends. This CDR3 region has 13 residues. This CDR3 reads CASSEDITDTQYF. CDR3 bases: TGTGCCAGCAGCGAGGACATTACAGATACGCAGTATTTT.